The 9 T cell receptor beta chains presented below share a single source sample, sequenced in a study of blood T cell repertoires in COVID-19. The assay was immunoSEQ multiplex PCR, and TCRdb's table has in-frame clones only and misses some. The sample carries approximately 110,000 clones, about 85% recorded once. Sequencing used peripheral blood. The receptors were sampled from a human donor in a cohort sampled during active COVID-19.

This rearrangement joins TRBV28 to TRBJ2-4; 10 positions agree with TRBD2. The CDR3 loop spans 16 amino acids. V lost 6 bases to trimming and J lost 6 bases; unmatched junction nucleotides: 11. Germline V CDR1 and CDR2: MDHEN, SYDVKM. CDR3 amino acids: CASRLAGERVGNIQYF. The CDR3 DNA is TGTGCCAGCAGGCTAGCGGGGGAGCGTGTGGGAAACATTCAGTACTTC.

The J gene is TRBJ1-6, the V gene TRBV5-1; TRBD1 matches 7 bases. V shed 3 bases and J 8 bases; nucleotides not matched to a gene: 14. Germline CDR1 and CDR2: SGHRS and YFSETQ. The CDR3 is made up of 17 amino acids. CDR3 nucleotide sequence: TGCGCCAGCAGCTCTACTGACAGGGCCCGCTTGGATTCACCCCTCCACTTT. Protein product: CASSSTDRARLDSPLHF.

The chain is built from TRBV16 and TRBJ1-5, with TRBD1 matching over 7 bases. Germline V gene data show CDR1 as KGHSY and CDR2 as FQNENV. J lost 3 bases, V lost 4 bases, and 3 bases had no gene match. This CDR3 comprises 14 residues. CDR3 protein: CASSRGQFNQPQHF. The CDR3 DNA reads as TGTGCCAGCAGCCGGGGACAGTTCAATCAGCCCCAGCATTTT.

The V call is TRBV20-1, the J call TRBJ2-1, with D uncertain. V lost 3 bases to trimming and J lost 6 bases, with 6 bases between them. Looked up from germline, CDR1 is DFQATT and CDR2 is SNEGSKA (reference sequence). The CDR3 sequence is 11 residues long. The chain's CDR3 is CSARRLNEQFF. For the CDR3, the DNA is TGCAGTGCTAGGCGACTCAATGAGCAGTTCTTC.

J is TRBJ1-2 and V is TRBV14; a weak D match, TRBD1 (6 bases). The germline CDR1 and CDR2 sequences are SGHDN and FVKESK. This CDR3 comprises 17 residues. Trimming left V 0 bases short and J 4 bases short, with 18 bases between. CDR3 DNA sequence: TGTGCCAGCAGCCAAGAAAGGAGGACAGTCAACTGCTATGGCTACACCTTC. Its protein is CASSQERRTVNCYGYTF.

The chain is built from TRBV7-2 and TRBJ2-5, with a tentative D call TRBD2 (7 bases). The CDR3 is 14 amino acids. The V end was cut by 2 bases, the J end by 5 bases, with 12 bases between. CDR1 is SGHTA, CDR2 FQGNSA, per germline. The CDR3 reads CASSLWGGGETQYF. In DNA form, the CDR3 reads TGTGCCAGCAGCTTATGGGGGGGCGGGGAGACCCAGTACTTC.

The chain employs TRBV28 and TRBJ2-7; weak D call: TRBD1 (6 bases). CDR3 size: 15 residues. V shed 6 bases and J shed 0 bases, with 15 bases lying between them. Germline-derived CDR1 and CDR2 are MDHEN and SYDVKM. CDR3 sequence (DNA): TGTGCCAGCAGCCCCCGACAGGTTAGCTCCTACGAGCAGTACTTC. Amino acids: CASSPRQVSSYEQYF.

The chain uses TRBV19 and TRBJ2-3; D possibly corresponds to TRBD2 (6 bases). This CDR3 has 14 amino acids. V was trimmed by 1 base and J by 2 bases, leaving 7 bases between them. Germline V lookup: CDR1 LNHDA, CDR2 SQIVND (reference sequence). The CDR3: CASSIVAATDTQYF. The CDR3 DNA is TGTGCCAGTAGTATAGTAGCGGCCACAGATACGCAGTATTTT.

The DNA of the CDR3 is TGTGCCAGCAGCCCACGGACAGGGTCTAGCAATCAGCCCCAGCATTTT. This encodes CASSPRTGSSNQPQHF. The rearrangement uses TRBV7-6 and TRBJ1-5, with 8 nucleotides matching TRBD1. Germline trimming cut 5 bases from V and 0 bases from J; bases unmatched to any gene: 6. The CDR3 loop spans 16 amino acids. CDR1 and CDR2 from the germline V gene are SGHVS and FNYEAQ.